This paragraph covers one TCR beta chain sequence. Those who participated ranged in age from roughly 18 to 89 years and resided in approximately 23 US areas. Participant-given clinical history determined each cohort assignment. TCRdb's table, derived via immunoSEQ multiplex PCR, lists solely in-frame clones and lacks some. In the table there are roughly 330,000 clones, more than 75% of which are singletons. The germline gives CDR1 SGHVS, CDR2 FNYEAQ. This CDR3 comprises 17 residues. J lost 2 bases, V lost 6 bases, and 13 bases had no gene match. The data originate from a study of blood T cell repertoires in COVID-19. About the study: The United States, Italy and Spain provided the acute and convalescent COVID-19 samples.

The sequenced sample consisted of PBMCs or T cells enriched from blood (not recorded which). The sequence derives from a woman in her 30s who had recovered from COVID-19. The chain has TRBV7-6 and TRBJ2-3, with 8 nucleotides matching TRBD2. This chain's CDR3 is CASSPGVGGGSTDTQYF. CDR3 nucleotide sequence: TGTGCCAGCAGTCCCGGAGTGGGCGGGGGGTCCACAGATACGCAGTATTTT.